The next 11 T cell receptor beta chains were all read from a single sample in a study of cytomegalovirus exposure and HLA in healthy donors. The PCR contained 60 Vbeta and 13 Jbeta primers. Data came from immunoSEQ multiplex PCR; TCRdb stores just in-frame clones and leaves some out. The sample holds about 160,000 clones, 84% seen once. The sequencing input was PBMCs. The receptors here all came from a man in his fifties in good health and CMV-seropositive.

The J gene is TRBJ2-7, the V gene TRBV21-1; the DNA was not used to check the table's D call, TRBD1. TRBV21-1 is deemed a pseudogene. This CDR3 is built from 15 residues. The DNA for the CDR3 is TGTGCCAGCGCCTGCCTGATGGGACAGACCTACGAGCAGTACGTC. Translating gives CASACLMGQTYEQYV.

The V gene is TRBV5-1, the J gene TRBJ2-3, with 10 nucleotides matching TRBD1. CDR3 size: 15 residues. Germline V gene data show CDR1 as SGHRS and CDR2 as YFSETQ. The V gene end was trimmed by 5 bases and the J gene end by 2 bases; junction bases not matched to a gene: 5. Here the CDR3 reads CASRWTGGFTDTQYF. The CDR3 coding sequence is TGCGCCAGCAGGTGGACAGGGGGATTCACAGATACGCAGTATTTT.

The J gene is TRBJ2-5, the V gene TRBV5-6; D uncertain. CDR1 is SGHDT, CDR2 YYEEEE, per germline. The CDR3 totals 12 residues. V was trimmed by 2 bases and J by 4 bases, leaving 6 bases between them. Here the CDR3 DNA reads TGTGCCAGCAGCTTTCCCCGAGAGACCCAGTACTTC. Translating gives CASSFPRETQYF.

The gene calls are TRBV29-1 and TRBJ1-3; 7 bases agree with TRBD1. The germline gives CDR1 SQVTM, CDR2 ANQGSEA. V was clipped by 7 bases and J by 5 bases; unmatched bases: 5. The length of the CDR3 is 12 residues. The CDR3 DNA reads as TGCAGCGCTGGGGACAGTCGAAACACCATATATTTT. Translated, it gives CSAGDSRNTIYF.

The chain joins TRBV4-1 to TRBJ2-3; 9 nucleotides align to TRBD2. J gave up 0 bases and V 2 bases, and 9 bases lay outside the gene matches. In germline, CDR1 is MGHRA, CDR2 YSYEKL. The CDR3 runs to 18 residues. The CDR3 DNA reads as TGCGCCAGCAGCCAAATTAGCGGGGGCCCCCGAAGCACAGATACGCAGTATTTT. Protein sequence: CASSQISGGPRSTDTQYF.

The rearrangement joins TRBV4-1 to TRBJ1-1; a possible D gene is TRBD1 (5 bases). The germline V gene has CDR1 MGHRA and CDR2 YSYEKL. This CDR3 region has 15 residues. Between the trimmed V and J ends, which lost 1 base and 1 base, there was a span of 10 bases. CDR3: CASSQVGRANTEAFF. The CDR3 DNA reads as TGCGCCAGCAGCCAAGTGGGCAGGGCGAACACTGAAGCTTTCTTT.

V gene TRBV25-1 combines with J gene TRBJ1-2, with 8 bases identical to TRBD1. This CDR3 is 14 amino acids long. V gave up 6 bases and J gave up 0 bases; unmatched junction bases: 3. Germline CDR1 reads MGHDK; CDR2 reads SYGVNS. Here the CDR3 reads CASSDRGANYGYTF. CDR3 in DNA: TGTGCCAGCAGCGACAGGGGAGCTAACTATGGCTACACCTTC.

The chain is built from TRBV7-2 and TRBJ2-5, with 10 bases matching TRBD2. Germline CDR1 is SGHTA and CDR2 is FQGNSA. This CDR3 has 16 residues. V dropped 5 bases and J dropped 5; count of bases not matched to a gene: 11. The chain's CDR3 is CASSRRTSGSQETQYF. DNA for the CDR3: TGTGCCAGCAGCCGACGGACTAGCGGTTCCCAGGAGACCCAGTACTTC.

The chain carries TRBV5-6 and TRBJ1-1; D unresolved. CDR1 is SGHDT, CDR2 YYEEEE, per germline. This CDR3 spans 13 amino acids. V shed 1 base and J shed 4 bases, with 8 bases lying between them. The CDR3: CASSLWEGTEAFF. Here the CDR3 DNA reads TGTGCCAGCAGCTTGTGGGAGGGCACTGAAGCTTTCTTT.

The rearrangement links TRBV5-1 to TRBJ2-7; D not certain. In germline, CDR1 is SGHRS, CDR2 YFSETQ. This CDR3 has 12 residues. Trimming shortened V by 5 bases and J by 3 bases, and 9 bases separated the two germline ends. The CDR3 sequence is CASRGSYYEQYF. The CDR3 region has the DNA TGCGCCAGCAGGGGTAGCTACTACGAGCAGTACTTC. Drawing the rest from reference TRBV5-1 and TRBJ2-7, the complete variable domain is KAGVTQTPRYLIKTRGQQVTLSCSPISGHRSVSWYQQTPGQGLQFLFEYFSETQRNKGNFPGRFSGRQFSNSRSEMNVSTLELGDSALYLCASRGSYYEQYFGPGTRLTVT.

The chain links TRBV30 to TRBJ1-4; 7 bases match TRBD1. This CDR3 has 14 amino acids. V was pared by 2 bases and J by 6 bases, with 6 bases of the junction left unmatched. The germline V gene encodes CDR1 GTSNPN and CDR2 SVGIG (reference sequence). The CDR3 protein is CAWSSGTAYEKLFF. CDR3 nucleotides: TGTGCCTGGAGTTCCGGGACAGCGTATGAAAAACTGTTTTTT.